A single T cell receptor beta chain is shown here with its context. These data are taken from a study of technical replicates of blood from four donors. The protocol was immunoSEQ multiplex PCR, while the TCRdb copy is restricted to in-frame clones and leaves out a portion. The sample holds 9,500 to 15,000 clones; about 94% are singletons and the top ten take over 5.5%. This TCR was sampled from a human donor in good health. The sequenced material came from PBMCs.

The CDR3 DNA is TGTGCCAGTAGAGGGGACTCTGGGGCCAACGTCCTGACTTTC. It translates to CASRGDSGANVLTF. This chain connects TRBV19 to TRBJ2-6; possible D gene TRBD1, 5 bases. The V gene lost 6 bases and the J gene lost 0 bases, with 6 bases spanning the gap. The length of the CDR3 is 14 residues. The germline V gene encodes CDR1 LNHDA and CDR2 SQIVND (reference sequence).